Each of the 24 T cell receptor beta chains below was sequenced from the same sample in a study of T cell responses to AZD1222 COVID-19 vaccine. Libraries were prepared by immunoSEQ multiplex PCR; TCRdb keeps only in-frame clonotypes and omits some of them. This sample has 120,000 or so clones, with around nine tenths found just once. The specimen comprised peripheral blood, sampled 28 days after the second AZD1222 dose. These receptors came from an adult who received the AZD1222 COVID-19 vaccine.

The V call is TRBV2, the J call TRBJ1-6; 8 positions match TRBD1. CDR1 and CDR2 (germline): SNHLY, FYNNEI. The CDR3 has 15 residues. Losses at the gene ends were 1 base for V and 9 bases for J; bases not matched to a gene: 5. The CDR3 DNA sequence: TGTGCCAGCAGTGAAGAGGCGACAGGGGTTTCACCCCTCCACTTT. Translation gives CASSEEATGVSPLHF.

This chain links TRBV27 with TRBJ2-1; D not resolved. Trimming removed 7 bases from V and 9 bases from J, with 16 bases in between. The CDR3 is made up of 13 amino acids. The V gene's germline CDR1 is MNHEY and CDR2 SMNVEV (reference sequence). CDR3 in amino acids: CASKDTGAAEQFF. The CDR3, as DNA: TGTGCCAGCAAAGACACGGGTGCCGCTGAGCAGTTCTTC.

The V call is TRBV7-2, the J call TRBJ1-2; 8 bases fit TRBD1. The CDR3 is made up of 14 amino acids. Germline V gene lookup returns CDR1 SGHTA and CDR2 FQGNSA. J was trimmed by 8 bases and V by 4 bases; bases with no gene match: 9. The CDR3 nucleotides read TGTGCCAGCAGCTCCTATGGACAGGGAAGGGGCTACACCTTC. Protein sequence: CASSSYGQGRGYTF.

This chain joins TRBV6-2 or TRBV6-3 and TRBJ2-4; D ambiguous. Germline CDR1 and CDR2: MNHEY and SVGEGT. V lost 2 bases, J lost 9 bases, and 14 bases lay in between. CDR3 length: 14 residues. The CDR3 coding sequence is TGTGCCAGCAGTTACGGTGGTCAGGATGCCATTCAGTACTTC. Its translation: CASSYGGQDAIQYF.

The chain is built from TRBV18 and TRBJ2-3, with 13 bases matching TRBD2. Germline trimming cut 2 bases from V and 2 bases from J; bases unmatched to any gene: 1. Germline V gives CDR1 KGHSH, CDR2 LQKENI. This CDR3 region has 16 residues. The CDR3 nucleotides read TGTGCCAGCTCACCAGGACTAGCGGGGGCCACAGATACGCAGTATTTT. It encodes CASSPGLAGATDTQYF.

This chain connects TRBV7-8 to TRBJ1-2, with a tentative D call TRBD1 (5 bases). Trimming removed 5 bases at V and 1 base at J, with 8 bases between. The CDR3 totals 13 residues. Per germline, CDR1 SGHVS and CDR2 FQNEAQ. The CDR3 DNA reads TGTGCCAGCAGCCGGACACTTAACTATGGCTACACCTTC. This encodes CASSRTLNYGYTF.

The rearrangement joins TRBV29-1 to TRBJ1-5; 9 nucleotides agree with TRBD1. The CDR3 loop spans 12 amino acids. Germline-derived CDR1 and CDR2 are SQVTM and ANQGSEA. The junction had 1 base not matched to a gene; V was cut back by 6 bases and J by 4 bases. CDR3 DNA: TGCAGCGTGGGACAGGGAAATCAGCCCCAGCATTTT. This gives the protein CSVGQGNQPQHF.

This clone was counted a single time. J is TRBJ1-2 and V is TRBV6-2 or TRBV6-3, with unresolved D. The V gene lost 3 bases and the J gene lost 3 bases, with 14 bases spanning the gap. The CDR3 sequence is 15 residues long. Germline V gene lookup returns CDR1 MNHEY and CDR2 SVGEGT. The CDR3 here is CASSYLRAEDYGYTF. For the CDR3, the DNA is TGTGCCAGCAGTTATCTTAGGGCAGAAGACTATGGCTACACCTTC.

The chain has TRBV19 and TRBJ1-6; D possibly corresponds to TRBD1 (5 bases). The V gene's germline CDR1 is LNHDA and CDR2 SQIVND (reference sequence). This CDR3 contains 15 residues. V gave up 3 bases and J gave up 10 bases, with 16 bases separating them. CDR3 bases: TGTGCCAGTAGTATTAATGCGGCGGGACCCTCACCCCTCCACTTT. Translated, it gives CASSINAAGPSPLHF.

This rearrangement joins TRBV7-3 to TRBJ1-2; unclear D gene. The V gene's germline CDR1 is SGHTA and CDR2 FQGTGA. CDR3 length equals 15 residues. Trimming left V 0 bases short and J 1 base short, with 9 bases between. CDR3 sequence: CASSLTPGINYGYTF. The CDR3, as DNA: TGTGCCAGCAGCTTAACTCCGGGAATTAACTATGGCTACACCTTC.

The chain joins TRBV7-2 to TRBJ1-2, with a weak D call TRBD1 (5 bases). Trimming cost V 2 bases and J 11 bases, with 15 bases left between them. CDR1 and CDR2 (germline): SGHTA, FQGNSA. This CDR3 contains 13 residues. The DNA for the CDR3 is TGTGCCAGCAGCTTAAGCAGGGAATCTAGTTACACCTTC. Translation: CASSLSRESSYTF.

The chain joins TRBV4-3 to TRBJ1-4; D gene unclear. CDR1 LGHNA and CDR2 YSLEER come from the germline V gene. Trimming left V 0 bases short and J 4 bases short, with 6 bases between. This CDR3 has 14 amino acids. CDR3 amino acids: CASSQERLNEKLFF. The CDR3 bases are TGCGCCAGCAGCCAAGAAAGGCTTAATGAAAAACTGTTTTTT.

This chain connects TRBV10-3 to TRBJ2-7, with 12 nucleotides matching TRBD2. The CDR3 has 15 residues. J was trimmed by 5 bases and V by 10 bases; bases with no gene match: 12. Germline V CDR1 and CDR2: ENHRY, SYGVKD. CDR3 DNA: TGTGCCACTTGGACTAGCGGGGACCGCCACCACGAGCAGTACTTC. This sequence encodes CATWTSGDRHHEQYF.

The CDR3 here is CASSPGQTRGYTF. CDR3 DNA: TGTGCCAGCAGTCCAGGACAGACCCGGGGCTACACCTTC. This chain uses TRBV28 with TRBJ1-2, with a possible D match to TRBD1 (6 bases). Germline assignment: CDR1 MDHEN and CDR2 SYDVKM. The ends were cut back, 5 bases at V and 8 bases at J, with 15 bases in the middle. CDR3 length equals 13 residues.

The chain's CDR3 is CASRSAGYEQYF. The DNA of the CDR3 is TGTGCCAGCAGATCAGCGGGGTACGAGCAGTACTTC. V is TRBV7-9 and J is TRBJ2-7; 7 bases match TRBD2. V was clipped by 6 bases and J by 4 bases; unmatched bases: 3. The CDR3 totals 12 residues. The germline CDR1 and CDR2 sequences are SEHNR and FQNEAQ (reference sequence).

The chain has TRBV9 and TRBJ1-3; possible D gene TRBD1, 5 bases. Germline V gives CDR1 SGDLS, CDR2 YYNGEE. The CDR3 runs to 17 residues. V was pared by 4 bases and J by 0 bases, with 17 bases between. The CDR3 DNA reads as TGTGCCAGCAGCCTGTGGGACGGCCTTAACTCTGGAAACACCATATATTTT. The encoded protein is CASSLWDGLNSGNTIYF.

This rearrangement joins TRBV7-9 to TRBJ1-1; D not certain. The V and J ends lost 8 bases and 2 bases respectively, with 9 bases between them. Germline V lookup: CDR1 SEHNR, CDR2 FQNEAQ (reference sequence). The CDR3 consists of 12 residues. CDR3 protein: CASGNTNTEAFF. The CDR3, as DNA: TGTGCCAGCGGGAACACAAACACTGAAGCTTTCTTT.

The genes are TRBV7-6 and TRBJ1-1, with D hard to call. Trimming took off 1 base at V and 3 bases at J, with 6 bases between the two ends. Germline CDR1 is SGHVS and CDR2 is FNYEAQ. The CDR3 has 13 residues. CDR3 nucleotides: TGTGCCAGCAGCTTAGGGGTGGACACTGAAGCTTTCTTT. Translated: CASSLGVDTEAFF.

The gene calls are TRBV7-9 and TRBJ2-1; possibly TRBD2 for D (5 bases). Germline V CDR1 and CDR2: SEHNR, FQNEAQ (reference sequence). The CDR3 loop spans 15 amino acids. Trimming took off 8 bases at V and 0 bases at J, with 14 bases between the two ends. Here the CDR3 DNA reads TGTGCCAGCGCCCTCCCGGGGAGCTCCTACAATGAGCAGTTCTTC. The encoded protein is CASALPGSSYNEQFF.

CDR3 DNA sequence: TGTGCCATCAGTGACCCGGGACGCCCGACCCAAGAGACCCAGTACTTC. This codes for CAISDPGRPTQETQYF. V gene TRBV10-3 combines with J gene TRBJ2-5; tentatively, D is TRBD1 or TRBD2 (5 bases each). Trimming pared 3 bases from V and 1 base from J, leaving 15 bases between. CDR3 length: 16 residues. Germline CDR1 ENHRY, CDR2 SYGVKD.

The V and J genes are TRBV2 and TRBJ2-3; D gene ambiguous. Germline V gene data show CDR1 as SNHLY and CDR2 as FYNNEI. Trimming removed 5 bases at V and 4 bases at J, with 7 bases between. This CDR3 is 12 amino acids long. The CDR3 spells CASSLDADTQYF. The DNA of the CDR3 is TGTGCCAGCAGTCTAGATGCAGATACGCAGTATTTT. Filled out from reference TRBV2 and TRBJ2-3, the complete variable domain reads EPEVTQTPSHQVTQMGQEVILRCVPISNHLYFYWYRQILGQKVEFLVSFYNNEISEKSEIFDDQFSVERPDGSNFTLKIRSTKLEDSAMYFCASSLDADTQYFGPGTRLTVL.

The rearrangement uses TRBV2 and TRBJ2-5; TRBD1 matches 10 bases. The CDR3 is 14 amino acids. Losses at the gene ends were 7 bases for V and 3 bases for J; bases not matched to a gene: 5. Germline lookup yields CDR1 SNHLY and CDR2 FYNNEI. The DNA of the CDR3 is TGTGCCAGCAATGCCGGGACAGGGGAAGAGACCCAGTACTTC. It is translated as CASNAGTGEETQYF.

This clone was detected only a few times. The chain combines TRBV7-9 with TRBJ1-6; TRBD1 aligns across 9 bases. Germline CDR1 SEHNR, CDR2 FQNEAQ (reference sequence). The CDR3 consists of 15 residues. The V segment lost 3 bases and the J segment 10 bases; nucleotides outside the gene matches: 7. CDR3 loop: CASSLGQGRQSPLHF. CDR3 coding DNA: TGTGCCAGCAGCTTGGGACAGGGAAGACAGTCACCCCTCCACTTT.

The chain carries TRBV24-1 and TRBJ2-7; the match to TRBD1 covers 8 bases. The CDR3 runs to 15 residues. The ends lost 3 bases at V and 7 bases at J; junction bases unmatched: 10. The germline CDR1 and CDR2 sequences are KGHDR and SFDVKD. CDR3 nucleotide sequence: TGTGCCACCAGTGATCGGACAGGGAGCTTGGGGGAGCAGTACTTC. It translates to CATSDRTGSLGEQYF.